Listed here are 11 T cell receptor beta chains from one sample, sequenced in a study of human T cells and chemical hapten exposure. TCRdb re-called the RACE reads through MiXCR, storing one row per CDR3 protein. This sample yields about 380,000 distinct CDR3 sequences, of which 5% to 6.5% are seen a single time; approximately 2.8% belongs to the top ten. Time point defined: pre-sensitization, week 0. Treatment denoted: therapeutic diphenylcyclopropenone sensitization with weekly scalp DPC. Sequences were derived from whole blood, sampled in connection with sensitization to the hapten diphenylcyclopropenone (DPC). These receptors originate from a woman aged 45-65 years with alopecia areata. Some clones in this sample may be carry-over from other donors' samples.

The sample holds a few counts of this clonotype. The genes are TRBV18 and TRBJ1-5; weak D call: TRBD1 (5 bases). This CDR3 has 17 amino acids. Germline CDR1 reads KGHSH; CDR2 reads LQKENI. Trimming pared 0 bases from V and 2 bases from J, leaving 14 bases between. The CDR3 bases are TGTGCCAGCTCACCACCCTTAGGACAAGCCGGCAATCAGCCCCAGCATTTT. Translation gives CASSPPLGQAGNQPQHF.

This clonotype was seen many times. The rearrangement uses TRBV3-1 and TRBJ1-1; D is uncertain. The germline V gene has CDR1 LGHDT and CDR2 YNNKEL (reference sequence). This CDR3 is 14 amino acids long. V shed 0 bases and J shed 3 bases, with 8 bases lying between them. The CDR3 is CASSQDSFYTEAFF. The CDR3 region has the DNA TGTGCCAGCAGCCAAGATAGCTTTTACACTGAAGCTTTCTTT. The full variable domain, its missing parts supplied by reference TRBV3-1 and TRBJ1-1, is DTAVSQTPKYLVTQMGNDKSIKCEQNLGHDTMYWYKQDSKKFLKIMFSYNNKELIINETVPNRFSPKSPDKAHLNLHINSLELGDSAVYFCASSQDSFYTEAFFGQGTRLTVV.

The CDR3 region is CASSYEGKLFF. DNA of the CDR3: TGTGCCAGCAGTTACGAAGGGAAACTGTTTTTT. The J gene is TRBJ1-4, the V gene TRBV6-6; D uncertain. The CDR3 totals 11 residues. Between the trimmed V and J ends, which lost 2 bases and 11 bases, there was a span of 6 bases. The germline V gene has CDR1 MNHNY and CDR2 SVGAGI (reference sequence).

The CDR3 DNA is TGTGCCAGCAGCCGACAGGGGAAGGATCAGCCCCAGCATTTT. It translates to CASSRQGKDQPQHF. V usage is TRBV6-5 and J usage is TRBJ1-5, with 8 nucleotides matching TRBD1. The CDR3 has 14 residues. The germline V gene encodes CDR1 MNHEY and CDR2 SVGAGI. Losses at the gene ends were 6 bases for V and 5 bases for J; bases not matched to a gene: 6.

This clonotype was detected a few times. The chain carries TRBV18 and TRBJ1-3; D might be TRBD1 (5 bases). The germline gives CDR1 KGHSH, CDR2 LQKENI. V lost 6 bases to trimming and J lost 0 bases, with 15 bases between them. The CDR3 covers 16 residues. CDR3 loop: CASSPKDSSSGNTIYF. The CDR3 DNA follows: TGTGCCAGCTCCCCAAAAGACAGCAGCTCTGGAAACACCATATATTTT.

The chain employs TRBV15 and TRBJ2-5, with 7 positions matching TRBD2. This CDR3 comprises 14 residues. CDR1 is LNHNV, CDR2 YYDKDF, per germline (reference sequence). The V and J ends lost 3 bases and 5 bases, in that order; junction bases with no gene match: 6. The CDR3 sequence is CATSRRGSLETQYF. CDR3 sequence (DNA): TGTGCCACCAGCAGGCGGGGGAGTTTGGAGACCCAGTACTTC.

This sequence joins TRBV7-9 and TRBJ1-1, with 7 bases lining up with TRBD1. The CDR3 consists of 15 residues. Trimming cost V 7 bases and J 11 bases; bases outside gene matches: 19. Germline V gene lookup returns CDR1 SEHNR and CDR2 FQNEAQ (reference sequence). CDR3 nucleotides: TGTGCCAGCAAGTTAGGCCGCCAGGGGGTGGAGGGTGCTTTCTTT. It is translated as CASKLGRQGVEGAFF. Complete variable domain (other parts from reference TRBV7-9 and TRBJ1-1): DTGVSQNPRHKITKRGQNVTFRCDPISEHNRLYWYRQTLGQGPEFLTYFQNEAQLEKSRLLSDRFSAERPKGSFSTLEIQRTEQGDSAMYLCASKLGRQGVEGAFFGQGTRLTVV.

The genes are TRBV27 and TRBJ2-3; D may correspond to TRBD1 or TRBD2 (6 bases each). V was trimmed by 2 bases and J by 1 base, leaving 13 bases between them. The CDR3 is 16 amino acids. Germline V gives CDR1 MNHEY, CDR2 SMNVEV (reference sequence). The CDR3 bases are TGTGCCAGCAGTTTAATAGGGGGAGGTGGCACAGATACGCAGTATTTT. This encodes CASSLIGGGGTDTQYF.

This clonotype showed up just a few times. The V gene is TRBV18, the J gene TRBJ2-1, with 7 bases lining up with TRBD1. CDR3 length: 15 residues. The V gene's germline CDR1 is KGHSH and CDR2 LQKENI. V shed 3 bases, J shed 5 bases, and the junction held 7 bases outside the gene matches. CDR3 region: CASSPPGQLNNEQFF. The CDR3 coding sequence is TGTGCCAGCTCACCGCCGGGACAGTTAAACAATGAGCAGTTCTTC.

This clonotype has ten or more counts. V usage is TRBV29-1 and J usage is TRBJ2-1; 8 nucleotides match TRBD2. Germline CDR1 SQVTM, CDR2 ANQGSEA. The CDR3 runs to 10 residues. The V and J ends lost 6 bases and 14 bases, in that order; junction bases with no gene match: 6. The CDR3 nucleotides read TGCAGCGTCCCAGCGGGGGCAGAGTTCTTC. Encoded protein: CSVPAGAEFF.

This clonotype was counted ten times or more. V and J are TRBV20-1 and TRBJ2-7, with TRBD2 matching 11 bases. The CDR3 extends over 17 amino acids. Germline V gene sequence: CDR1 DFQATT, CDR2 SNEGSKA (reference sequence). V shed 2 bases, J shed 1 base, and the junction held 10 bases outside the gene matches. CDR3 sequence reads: CSARPSGGPLLSYEQYF. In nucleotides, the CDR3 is TGCAGTGCTAGACCTAGCGGGGGGCCGCTATTATCCTACGAGCAGTACTTC.